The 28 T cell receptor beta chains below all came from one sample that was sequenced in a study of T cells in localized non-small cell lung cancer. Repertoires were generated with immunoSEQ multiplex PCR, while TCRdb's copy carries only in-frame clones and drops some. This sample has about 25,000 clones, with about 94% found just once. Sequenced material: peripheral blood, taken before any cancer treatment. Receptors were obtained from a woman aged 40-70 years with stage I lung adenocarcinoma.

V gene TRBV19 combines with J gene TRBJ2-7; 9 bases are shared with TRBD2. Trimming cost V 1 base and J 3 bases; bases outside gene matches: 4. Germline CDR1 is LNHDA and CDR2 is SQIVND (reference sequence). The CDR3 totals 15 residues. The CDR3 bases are TGTGCCAGTAGTATAGTAGCGGGAGTCTTCTACGAGCAGTACTTC. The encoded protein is CASSIVAGVFYEQYF. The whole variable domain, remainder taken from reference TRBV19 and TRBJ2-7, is DGGITQSPKYLFRKEGQNVTLSCEQNLNHDAMYWYRQDPGQGLRLIYYSQIVNDFQKGDIAEGYSVSREKKESFPLTVTSAQKNPTAFYLCASSIVAGVFYEQYFGPGTRLTVT.

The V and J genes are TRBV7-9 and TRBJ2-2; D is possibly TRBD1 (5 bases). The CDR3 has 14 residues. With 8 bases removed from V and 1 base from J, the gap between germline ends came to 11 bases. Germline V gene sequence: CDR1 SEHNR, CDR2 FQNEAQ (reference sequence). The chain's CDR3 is CASGAEWNTGELFF. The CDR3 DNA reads TGTGCCAGCGGGGCTGAATGGAACACCGGGGAGCTGTTTTTT.

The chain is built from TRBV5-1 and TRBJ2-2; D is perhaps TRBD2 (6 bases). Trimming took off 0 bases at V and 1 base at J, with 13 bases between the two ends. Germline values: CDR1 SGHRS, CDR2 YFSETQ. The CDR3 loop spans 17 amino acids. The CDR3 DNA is TGCGCCAGCAGCTTGGGACGACTAGTAGGGAACACCGGGGAGCTGTTTTTT. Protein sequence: CASSLGRLVGNTGELFF.

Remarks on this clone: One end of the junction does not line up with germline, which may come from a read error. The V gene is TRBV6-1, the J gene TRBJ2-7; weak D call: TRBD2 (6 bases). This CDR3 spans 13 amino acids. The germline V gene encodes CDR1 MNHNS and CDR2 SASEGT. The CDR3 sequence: CASSPTGVGPPDF. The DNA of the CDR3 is TGTGCCAGCAGCCCCACGGGGGTAGGCCCCCCGGACTTC.

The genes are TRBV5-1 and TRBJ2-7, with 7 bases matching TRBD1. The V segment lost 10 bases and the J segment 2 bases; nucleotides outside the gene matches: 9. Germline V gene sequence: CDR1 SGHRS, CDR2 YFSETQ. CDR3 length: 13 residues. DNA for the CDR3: TGCGCCTCTAGGGGACAGCCTCCCTACGAGCAGTACTTC. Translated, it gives CASRGQPPYEQYF.

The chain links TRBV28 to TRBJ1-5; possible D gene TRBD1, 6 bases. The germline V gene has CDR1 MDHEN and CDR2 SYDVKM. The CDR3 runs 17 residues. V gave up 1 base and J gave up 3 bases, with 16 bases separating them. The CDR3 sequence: CASSLYGTQKSNQPQHF. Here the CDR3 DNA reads TGTGCCAGCAGTTTATATGGGACACAAAAATCCAATCAGCCCCAGCATTTT.

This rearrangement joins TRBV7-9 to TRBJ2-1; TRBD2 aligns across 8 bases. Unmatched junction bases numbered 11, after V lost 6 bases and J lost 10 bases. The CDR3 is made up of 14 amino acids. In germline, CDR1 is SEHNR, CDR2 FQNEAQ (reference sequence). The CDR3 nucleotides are TGTGCCAGCAGTGGACTAGCCCAGGGGTTAGAGCAGTTCTTC. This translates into CASSGLAQGLEQFF. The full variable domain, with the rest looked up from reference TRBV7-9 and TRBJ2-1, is DTGVSQNPRHKITKRGQNVTFRCDPISEHNRLYWYRQTLGQGPEFLTYFQNEAQLEKSRLLSDRFSAERPKGSFSTLEIQRTEQGDSAMYLCASSGLAQGLEQFFGPGTRLTVL.

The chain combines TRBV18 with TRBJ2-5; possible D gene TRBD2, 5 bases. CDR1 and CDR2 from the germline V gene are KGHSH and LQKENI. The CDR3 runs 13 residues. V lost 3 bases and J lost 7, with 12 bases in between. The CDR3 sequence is CASSPGAEGTQYF. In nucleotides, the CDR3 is TGTGCCAGCTCACCTGGAGCAGAGGGGACCCAGTACTTC.

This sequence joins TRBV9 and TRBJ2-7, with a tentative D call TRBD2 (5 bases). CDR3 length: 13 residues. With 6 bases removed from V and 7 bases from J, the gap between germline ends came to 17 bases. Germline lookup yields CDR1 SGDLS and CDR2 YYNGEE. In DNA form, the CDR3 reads TGTGCCAGCAACCCGACCGGGGTGGGGGAGCAGTACTTC. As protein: CASNPTGVGEQYF.

The CDR3 reads CASSLSGLAGFYEQYF. The CDR3 nucleotides read TGTGCCAGCAGTTTATCTGGACTAGCGGGATTCTACGAGCAGTACTTC. V is TRBV27 and J is TRBJ2-7; TRBD2 agrees at 12 bases. The CDR3 contains 16 residues. J gave up 3 bases and V 0 bases, and 3 bases lay outside the gene matches. Germline V CDR1 and CDR2: MNHEY, SMNVEV (reference sequence).

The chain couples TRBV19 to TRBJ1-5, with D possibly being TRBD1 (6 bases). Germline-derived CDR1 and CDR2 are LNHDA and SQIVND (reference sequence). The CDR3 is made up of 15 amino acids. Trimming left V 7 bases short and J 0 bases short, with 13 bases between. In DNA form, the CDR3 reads TGTGCCAGTACCAGGGGACCCCATAGCAATCAGCCCCAGCATTTT. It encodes CASTRGPHSNQPQHF.

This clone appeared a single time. In nucleotides, the CDR3 is TGCGCCAGCAGCTTGGGGGACATCTACGAGCAGTACTTC. Its translation is CASSLGDIYEQYF. This sequence joins TRBV5-1 and TRBJ2-7, with a weak D call TRBD1 (6 bases). V was trimmed by 0 bases and J by 3 bases, leaving 7 bases between them. This CDR3 has 13 amino acids. Germline values: CDR1 SGHRS, CDR2 YFSETQ.

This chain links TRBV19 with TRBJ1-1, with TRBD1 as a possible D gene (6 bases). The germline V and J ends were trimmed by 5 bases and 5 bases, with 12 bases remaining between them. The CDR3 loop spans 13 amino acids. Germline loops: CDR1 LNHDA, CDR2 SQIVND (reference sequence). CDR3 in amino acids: CASSVRQVTEAFF. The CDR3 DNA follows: TGTGCCAGTAGTGTTAGACAGGTGACTGAAGCTTTCTTT.

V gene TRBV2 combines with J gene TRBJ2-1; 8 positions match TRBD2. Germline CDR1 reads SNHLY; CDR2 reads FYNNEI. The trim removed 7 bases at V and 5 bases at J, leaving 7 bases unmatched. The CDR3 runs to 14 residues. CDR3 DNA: TGTGCCAGCATTTTGCTAGCGGGTAACAATGAGCAGTTCTTC. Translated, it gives CASILLAGNNEQFF.

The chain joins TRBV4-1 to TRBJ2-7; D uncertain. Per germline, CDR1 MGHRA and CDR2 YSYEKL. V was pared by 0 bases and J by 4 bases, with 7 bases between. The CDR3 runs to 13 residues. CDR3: CASSQDYWYEQYF. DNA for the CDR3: TGCGCCAGCAGCCAAGATTATTGGTACGAGCAGTACTTC.

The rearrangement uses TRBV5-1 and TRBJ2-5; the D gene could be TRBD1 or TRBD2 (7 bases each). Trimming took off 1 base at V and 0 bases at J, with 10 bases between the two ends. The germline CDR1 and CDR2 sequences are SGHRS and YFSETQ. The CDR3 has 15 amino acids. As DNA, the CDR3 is TGCGCCAGCAGCTTGCAGGGGGGGCACCAAGAGACCCAGTACTTC. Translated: CASSLQGGHQETQYF.

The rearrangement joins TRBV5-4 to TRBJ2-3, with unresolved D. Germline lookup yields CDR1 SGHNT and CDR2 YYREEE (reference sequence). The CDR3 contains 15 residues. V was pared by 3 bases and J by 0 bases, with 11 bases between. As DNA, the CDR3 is TGTGCCAGCAGCTGGACGGGTACTAGCACAGATACGCAGTATTTT. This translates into CASSWTGTSTDTQYF.

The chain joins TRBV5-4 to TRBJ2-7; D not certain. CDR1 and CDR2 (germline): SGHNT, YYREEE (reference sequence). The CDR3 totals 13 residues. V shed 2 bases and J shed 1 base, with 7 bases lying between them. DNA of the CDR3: TGTGCCAGCAGCTTAGACTGGTCCTACGAGCAGTACTTC. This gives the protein CASSLDWSYEQYF.

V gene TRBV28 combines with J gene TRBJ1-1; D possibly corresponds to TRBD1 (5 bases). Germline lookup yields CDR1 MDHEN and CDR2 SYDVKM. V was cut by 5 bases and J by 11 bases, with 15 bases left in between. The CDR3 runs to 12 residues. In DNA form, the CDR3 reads TGTGCCAGCAGTCTCCCCGGGGCAAGGGCTTTCTTT. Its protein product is CASSLPGARAFF.

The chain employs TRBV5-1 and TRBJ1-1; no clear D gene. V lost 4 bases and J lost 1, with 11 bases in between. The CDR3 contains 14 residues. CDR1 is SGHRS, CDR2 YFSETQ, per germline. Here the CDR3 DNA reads TGCGCCAGCAGCCCCGATCCAGCGAACACTGAAGCTTTCTTT. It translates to CASSPDPANTEAFF.

In DNA, the CDR3 is TGCGCCAGCAGGACCGAGGGCGGAGAGACCCAGTACTTC. Translation: CASRTEGGETQYF. The chain uses TRBV5-1 and TRBJ2-5; D might be TRBD2 (5 bases). Trimming took 5 bases from V and 4 from J, leaving 12 bases between them. The CDR3 covers 13 residues. Germline loops: CDR1 SGHRS, CDR2 YFSETQ.

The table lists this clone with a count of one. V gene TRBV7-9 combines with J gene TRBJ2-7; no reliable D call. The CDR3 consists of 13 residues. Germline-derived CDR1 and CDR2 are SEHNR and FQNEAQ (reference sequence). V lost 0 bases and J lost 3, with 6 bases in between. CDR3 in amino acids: CASSLAARYEQYF. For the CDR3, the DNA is TGTGCCAGCAGCTTAGCGGCGCGCTACGAGCAGTACTTC.

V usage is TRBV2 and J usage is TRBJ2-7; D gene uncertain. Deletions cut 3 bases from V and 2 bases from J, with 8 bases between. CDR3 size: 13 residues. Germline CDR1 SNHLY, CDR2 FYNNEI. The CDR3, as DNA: TGTGCCAGCAGTGATGTTGGTACCTACGAGCAGTACTTC. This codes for CASSDVGTYEQYF.

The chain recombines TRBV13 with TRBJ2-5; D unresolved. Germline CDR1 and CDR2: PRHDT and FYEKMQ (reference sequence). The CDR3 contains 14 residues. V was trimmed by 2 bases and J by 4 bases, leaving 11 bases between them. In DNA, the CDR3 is TGTGCCAGCAGCTTAAAGACATCTTTAGAGACCCAGTACTTC. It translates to CASSLKTSLETQYF.

Here the CDR3 reads CASSTSLWTEAFF. The CDR3 coding sequence is TGTGCCAGCAGTACTTCTTTATGGACTGAAGCTTTCTTT. The genes are TRBV6-5 and TRBJ1-1; D not certain. The CDR3 sequence is 13 residues long. Trimming removed 5 bases from V and 5 bases from J, with 12 bases in between. Per germline, CDR1 MNHEY and CDR2 SVGAGI.

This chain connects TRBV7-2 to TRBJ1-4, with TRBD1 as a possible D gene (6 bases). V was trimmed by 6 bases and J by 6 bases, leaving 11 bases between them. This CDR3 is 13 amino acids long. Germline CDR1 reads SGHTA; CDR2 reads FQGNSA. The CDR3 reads CASRQGPDEKLFF. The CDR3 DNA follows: TGTGCCAGCAGACAGGGACCGGATGAAAAACTGTTTTTT.

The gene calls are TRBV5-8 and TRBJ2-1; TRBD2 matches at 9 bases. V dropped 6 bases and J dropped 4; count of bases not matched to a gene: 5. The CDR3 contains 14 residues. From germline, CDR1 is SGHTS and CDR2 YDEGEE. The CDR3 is CASNRLAVYNEQFF. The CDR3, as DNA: TGTGCCAGCAACCGACTAGCGGTATACAATGAGCAGTTCTTC.

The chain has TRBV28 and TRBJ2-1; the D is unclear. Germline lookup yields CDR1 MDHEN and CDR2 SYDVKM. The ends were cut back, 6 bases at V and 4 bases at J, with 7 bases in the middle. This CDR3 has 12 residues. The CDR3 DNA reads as TGTGCCAGCAGGCAGGCGTACAATGAGCAGTTCTTC. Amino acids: CASRQAYNEQFF. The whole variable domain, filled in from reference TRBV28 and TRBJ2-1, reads DVKVTQSSRYLVKRTGEKVFLECVQDMDHENMFWYRQDPGLGLRLIYFSYDVKMKEKGDIPEGYSVSREKKERFSLILESASTNQTSMYLCASRQAYNEQFFGPGTRLTVL.